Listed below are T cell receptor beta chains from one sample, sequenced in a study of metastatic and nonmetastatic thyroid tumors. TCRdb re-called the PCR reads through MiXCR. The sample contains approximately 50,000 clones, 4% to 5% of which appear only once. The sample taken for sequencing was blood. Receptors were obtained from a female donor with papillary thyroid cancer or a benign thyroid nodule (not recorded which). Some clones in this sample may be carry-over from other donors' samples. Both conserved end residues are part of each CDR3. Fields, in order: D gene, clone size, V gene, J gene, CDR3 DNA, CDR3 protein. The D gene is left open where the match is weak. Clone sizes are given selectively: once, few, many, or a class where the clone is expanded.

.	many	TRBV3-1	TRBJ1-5	TGTGCCAGCAGCCAATCTCAGGGACGCAATCAGCCCCAGCATTTT	CASSQSQGRNQPQHF
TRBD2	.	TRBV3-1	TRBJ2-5	TGTGCCAGCAGCCAAGGATTCGGGGGGGGACAAGAGACCCAGTACTTC	CASSQGFGGGQETQYF
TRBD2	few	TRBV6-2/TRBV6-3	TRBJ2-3	TGTGCCGTGGGGACTAGCTCATATACGCAGTATTTT	CAVGTSSYTQYF
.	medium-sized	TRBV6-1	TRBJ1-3	TGTGCCAGCGGCGGGCCCGTCTCTGGAAACACCATATATTTT	CASGGPVSGNTIYF
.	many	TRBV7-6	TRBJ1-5	TGTGCCAGCAGCCCGGCGGCAGAAACTTATCAGCCCCAGCATTTT	CASSPAAETYQPQHF
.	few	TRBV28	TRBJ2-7	TGTGCCAGCACGCCCGGTACATGGGTCGAGCAGTACTTC	CASTPGTWVEQYF
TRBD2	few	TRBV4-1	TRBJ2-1	TGCGCCAGCAGCCAAGGACCGGGACTAGGTTACAATGGGCAGTTCTTC	CASSQGPGLGYNGQFF
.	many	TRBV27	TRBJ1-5	TGTGCCAGCAGTCCCTCGGGAGGGACGGTCGGGCCCCAGCATTTT	CASSPSGGTVGPQHF
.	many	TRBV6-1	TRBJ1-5	TGTGCCAGCAGTGAAAGGTCCCTGGGTCAGCCCCAGCATTTT	CASSERSLGQPQHF
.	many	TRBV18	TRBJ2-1	TGTGCCAGCTCACCAGAGGCCTTTGGTGAGCAGTTCTTC	CASSPEAFGEQFF
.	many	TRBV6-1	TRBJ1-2	TGTGCCAGCAGTGACGGCGGAGGCTACACCTTC	CASSDGGGYTF
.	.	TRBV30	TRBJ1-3	TGTGCCTGGGGAGACAGCTCTGGAAACACCATATATTTT	CAWGDSSGNTIYF
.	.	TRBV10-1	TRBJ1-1	TGCGCCAGCAGTGGAATCAGTGTAGGCACTGAAGCTTTCTTT	CASSGISVGTEAFF
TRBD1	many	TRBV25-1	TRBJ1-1	TGTGCCAGCAGTGAATATAGGACAGGGACAACTGAAGCTTTCTTT	CASSEYRTGTTEAFF
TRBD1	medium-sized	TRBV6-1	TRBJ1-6	TGTGCCAGCAGTGAAGCGAAGGGGGCAAGTTCACCCCTCCACTTT	CASSEAKGASSPLHF
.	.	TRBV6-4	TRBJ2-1	TGTGCCAGCAGTGACGGATCGGGATGTGTTAATGAGCAGTTCTTC	CASSDGSGCVNEQFF
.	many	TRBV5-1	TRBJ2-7	TGCGCCAGCGGGGAGGGGACAGCCGTCTCCTACGAGCAGTACTTC	CASGEGTAVSYEQYF
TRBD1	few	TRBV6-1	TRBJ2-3	TGTGCCAGCAGCCCACGGGACAGGGGTCAAGATACGCAGTATTTT	CASSPRDRGQDTQYF
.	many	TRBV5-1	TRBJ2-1	TGCGCCAGCAGACTGGGTAGCGGCCTACAATACAATGAGCAGTTCTTC	CASRLGSGLQYNEQFF
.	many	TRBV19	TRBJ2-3	TGTGCCAGTAGTATACTTACTCCTACCCACACAGATACGCAGTATTTT	CASSILTPTHTDTQYF
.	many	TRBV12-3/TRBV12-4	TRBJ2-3	TGTGCCAGCAGCCCACGGGATACGCAGTATTTT	CASSPRDTQYF
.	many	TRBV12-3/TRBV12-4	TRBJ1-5	TGTGCCAGCAGGGACAGCAATCAGCCCCAGCATTTT	CASRDSNQPQHF
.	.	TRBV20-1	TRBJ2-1	TGCAGTGCTATGGCGGACTCCTACAATGAGCAGTTCTTC	CSAMADSYNEQFF
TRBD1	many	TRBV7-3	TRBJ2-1	TGTGCCAGCAGCCCCGACAGGGGGGATTACAATGAGCAGTTCTTC	CASSPDRGDYNEQFF
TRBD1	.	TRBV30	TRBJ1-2	TGTGCCTGGAGTGTAATGGGACAGGGTCGATATGGCTACACCTTC	CAWSVMGQGRYGYTF
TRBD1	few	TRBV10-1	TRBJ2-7	TGCGCCAGCAGTGGAACGACAGGGTCCCACGAGCATTACTTC	CASSGTTGSHEHYF
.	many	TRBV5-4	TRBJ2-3	TGTGCCAGCAGCCGACAGGGCACAGATACGCAGTATTTT	CASSRQGTDTQYF
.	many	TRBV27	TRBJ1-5	TGTGCCAGCAGTTTAAGAGGGGGTAACAATCAGCCCCAGCATTTT	CASSLRGGNNQPQHF
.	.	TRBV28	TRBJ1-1	TGTGCCAGCAGTGTCGGACACCCCACTGAAGCTTTCTTT	CASSVGHPTEAFF
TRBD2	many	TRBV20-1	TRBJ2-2	TGCAGTGCTAGAGATTGGGGGACTAGCGTGCACACCGGGGAGCTGTTTTTT	CSARDWGTSVHTGELFF
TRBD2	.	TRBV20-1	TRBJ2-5	TGCAGTGCTAGAGCTCCGGTAGCGGGGGCGGGGGAGACCCAGTACTTC	CSARAPVAGAGETQYF
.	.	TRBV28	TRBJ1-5	TGTGCCAGCAGGTCGACAGAGTATCAGCCCCAGCACTTT	CASRSTEYQPQHF
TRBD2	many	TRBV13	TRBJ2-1	TGTGCCAGCAGCAAGACTAGCGGGAGCTACAATGAGCAGTTCTTC	CASSKTSGSYNEQFF
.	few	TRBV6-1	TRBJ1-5	TGTGCCAGCAGCCAAAGGTACGGTTCAGAGCAGCCCCAGCATTTT	CASSQRYGSEQPQHF
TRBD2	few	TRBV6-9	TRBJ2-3	TGCGCCAGCAGTTTAACTAGCGGGAGCACAGATACTCAGTGTTTT	CASSLTSGSTDTQCF
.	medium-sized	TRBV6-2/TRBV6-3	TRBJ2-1	TGTGCCAGCAGATTTATAGGGCCTTATGGTGAGCAGTTCTTC	CASRFIGPYGEQFF
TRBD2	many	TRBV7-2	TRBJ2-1	TGTGCCAGCAGGTTAGCGGGAGGGCCCTACAATGAGCAGTTCTTC	CASRLAGGPYNEQFF
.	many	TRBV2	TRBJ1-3	TGTGCCAGCAGTGAATTGTACGAGGGGTTAAGCTCTGGAAACACCATATATTTT	CASSELYEGLSSGNTIYF
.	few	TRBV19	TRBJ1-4	TGCGCCACCTCACAGGATGAAAAACTGTTTTTT	CATSQDEKLFF
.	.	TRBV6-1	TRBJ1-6	TGTGCCCCCCGTTCCCCTTCACCCCTCCACTTT	CAPRSPSPLHF
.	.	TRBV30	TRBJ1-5	TGTGCCTGGAGACTCGGGGGGGCTCCGAATCAGCCCCAGCATTTT	CAWRLGGAPNQPQHF
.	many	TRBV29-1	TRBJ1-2	TGCAGCGTTGAAGATCTTAACGATTATGGCTACACCTTC	CSVEDLNDYGYTF
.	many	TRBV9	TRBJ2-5	TGTGCCAGCAGCGTAGAGGGGGGAAAAAAAGAGACCCAGTACTTC	CASSVEGGKKETQYF
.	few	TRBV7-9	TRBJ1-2	TGTGCCAGCAGCTCGGACAGCCTCTATGGCTACACCTTC	CASSSDSLYGYTF
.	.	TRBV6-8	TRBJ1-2	TGTGCCAGCAGGTACAACAGAGCTAACTACGGCAACACCTTC	CASRYNRANYGNTF
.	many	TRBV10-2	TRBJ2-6	TGCGCCAGCAGTCTGGACGGCACCTCTGGGGCCAACGTCCTGACTTTC	CASSLDGTSGANVLTF
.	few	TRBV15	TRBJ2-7	TGTGCCACCAGCAGAGGGAGGGACTTGAGCTCCTACGAGCAGTACTTC	CATSRGRDLSSYEQYF
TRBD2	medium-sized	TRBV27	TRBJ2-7	TGTGCCAGCAGTTCAAGCGGGAGCGGGGGCTACGAGCAGTACTTC	CASSSSGSGGYEQYF
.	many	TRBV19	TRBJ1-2	TGTGCCAGTACCATAGGTCGGGGGACCTCTAACTATGGCTACACCTTC	CASTIGRGTSNYGYTF
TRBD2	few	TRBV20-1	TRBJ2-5	TGCAGTGCTAGAGATAGTGGACTAGCGGGAGGGTCCAAAGAGACCCAGTACTTC	CSARDSGLAGGSKETQYF
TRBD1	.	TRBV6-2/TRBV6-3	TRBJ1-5	TGTGCCAGCAGACGGACAGGGCGCAATCAGCCCCAGCATTTT	CASRRTGRNQPQHF
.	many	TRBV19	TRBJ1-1	TGTGCCAGTAGTATGGGTACGGGGTTCACTGAAGCTTTCTTT	CASSMGTGFTEAFF
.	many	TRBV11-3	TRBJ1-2	TGTGCCAGCAGCCTTAGCAACTATGGCTACACCTTC	CASSLSNYGYTF
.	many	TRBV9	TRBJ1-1	TGTGCCAGCACCTGGAACACTGAAGCTTTCTTT	CASTWNTEAFF
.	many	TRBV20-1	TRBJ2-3	TGCAGTGCTAGAGATCAAAGAACAGATACGCAGTATTTT	CSARDQRTDTQYF
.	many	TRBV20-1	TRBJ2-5	TGCAGTGCTAGAGATTACTTTCAAGAGACCCAGTACTTC	CSARDYFQETQYF
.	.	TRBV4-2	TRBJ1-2	TGTGCCAGCAGCCAAGATCTAGGACAGCGGGGCTACACCTTC	CASSQDLGQRGYTF
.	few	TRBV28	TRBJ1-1	TGTGCCAGCAGTTTAGGGGCGCAGCTGAACACTGAAGCTTTCTTT	CASSLGAQLNTEAFF